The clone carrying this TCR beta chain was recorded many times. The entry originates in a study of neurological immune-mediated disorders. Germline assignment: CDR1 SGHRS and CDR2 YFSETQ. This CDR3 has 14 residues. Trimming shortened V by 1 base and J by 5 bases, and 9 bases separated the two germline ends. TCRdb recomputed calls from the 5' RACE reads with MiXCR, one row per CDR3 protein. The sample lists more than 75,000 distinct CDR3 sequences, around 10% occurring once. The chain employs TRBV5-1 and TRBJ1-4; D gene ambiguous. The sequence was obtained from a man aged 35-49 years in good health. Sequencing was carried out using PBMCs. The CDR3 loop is CASSLFDLNEKLFF. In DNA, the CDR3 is TGCGCCAGCAGCTTGTTCGACCTAAATGAAAAACTGTTTTTT.